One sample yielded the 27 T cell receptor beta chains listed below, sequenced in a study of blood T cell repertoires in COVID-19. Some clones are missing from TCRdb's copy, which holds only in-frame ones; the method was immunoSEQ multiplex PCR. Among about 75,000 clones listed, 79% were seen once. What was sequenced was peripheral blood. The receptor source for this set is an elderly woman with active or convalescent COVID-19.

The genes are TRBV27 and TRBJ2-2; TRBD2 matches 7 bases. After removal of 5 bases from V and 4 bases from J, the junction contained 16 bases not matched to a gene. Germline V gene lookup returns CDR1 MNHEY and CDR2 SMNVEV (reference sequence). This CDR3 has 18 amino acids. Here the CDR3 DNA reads TGTGCCAGCAGTCCCCGCGGGCTAAGGGGAGGGGCCACCGGGGAGCTGTTTTTT. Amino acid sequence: CASSPRGLRGGATGELFF.

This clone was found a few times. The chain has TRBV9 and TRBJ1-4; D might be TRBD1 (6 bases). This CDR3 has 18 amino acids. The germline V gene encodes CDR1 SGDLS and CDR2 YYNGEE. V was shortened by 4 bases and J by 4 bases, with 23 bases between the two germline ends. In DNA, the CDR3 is TGTGCCAGCAGCCTCGAAGGAAGGGCGCTAGGGGGTAATGAAAAACTGTTTTTT. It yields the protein CASSLEGRALGGNEKLFF.

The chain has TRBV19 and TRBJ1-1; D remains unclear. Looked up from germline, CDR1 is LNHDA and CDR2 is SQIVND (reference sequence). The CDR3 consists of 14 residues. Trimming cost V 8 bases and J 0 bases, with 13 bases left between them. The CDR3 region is CASRPSRMNTEAFF. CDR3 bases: TGTGCCAGTCGTCCTAGCCGTATGAACACTGAAGCTTTCTTT.

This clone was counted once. The CDR3 sequence: CAISDGYGYTF. The DNA of the CDR3 is TGTGCCATTTCAGATGGCTATGGCTACACCTTC. The genes are TRBV25-1 and TRBJ1-2; D uncertain. Germline CDR1 MGHDK, CDR2 SYGVNS. V was clipped by 10 bases and J by 4 bases, with 10 bases between them. This CDR3 spans 11 amino acids.

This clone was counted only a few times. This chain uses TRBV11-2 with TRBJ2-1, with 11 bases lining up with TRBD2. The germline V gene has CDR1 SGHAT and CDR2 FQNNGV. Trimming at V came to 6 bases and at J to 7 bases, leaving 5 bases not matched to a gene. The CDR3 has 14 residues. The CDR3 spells CASSLAGGRNEQFF. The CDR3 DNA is TGTGCCAGCAGTCTAGCGGGGGGAAGGAATGAGCAGTTCTTC.

CDR3 protein: CASSPTGRTDTQYF. The CDR3, as DNA: TGTGCCAGTAGCCCGACAGGCCGCACAGATACGCAGTATTTT. The rearrangement joins TRBV19 to TRBJ2-3, with D possibly TRBD1 on 6 matching bases. Germline assignment: CDR1 LNHDA and CDR2 SQIVND (reference sequence). Trimming took 6 bases from V and 1 from J, leaving 11 bases between them. CDR3 length: 14 amino acids.

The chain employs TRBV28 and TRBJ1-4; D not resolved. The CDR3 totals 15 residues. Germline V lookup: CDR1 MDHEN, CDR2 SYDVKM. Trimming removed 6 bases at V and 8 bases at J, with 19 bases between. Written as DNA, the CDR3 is TGTGCCAGCAGGGCGAGAGTGCGGGTCTCGGAAAAACTGTTTTTT. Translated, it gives CASRARVRVSEKLFF.

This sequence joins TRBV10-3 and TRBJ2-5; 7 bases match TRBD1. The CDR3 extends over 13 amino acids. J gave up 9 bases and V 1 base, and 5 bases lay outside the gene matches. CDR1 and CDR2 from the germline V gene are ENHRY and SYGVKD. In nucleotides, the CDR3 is TGTGCCATCAGTGAGTTGCCTCAGGGGGCCCAGTACTTC. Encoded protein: CAISELPQGAQYF.

The CDR3 loop reads CASSRGLAGANEQFF. The CDR3, as DNA: TGCGCCAGCAGCCGGGGACTAGCGGGAGCCAATGAGCAGTTCTTC. The chain uses TRBV5-1 and TRBJ2-1; 14 bases are shared with TRBD2. Germline trimming cut 4 bases from V and 6 bases from J; bases unmatched to any gene: 3. In germline, CDR1 is SGHRS, CDR2 YFSETQ. The CDR3 extends over 15 amino acids.

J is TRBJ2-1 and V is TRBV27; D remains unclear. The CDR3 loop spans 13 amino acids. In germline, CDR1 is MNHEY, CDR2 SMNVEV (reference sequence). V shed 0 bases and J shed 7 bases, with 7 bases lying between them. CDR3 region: CASSLSSINEQFF. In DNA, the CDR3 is TGTGCCAGCAGTTTATCGTCTATTAATGAGCAGTTCTTC.

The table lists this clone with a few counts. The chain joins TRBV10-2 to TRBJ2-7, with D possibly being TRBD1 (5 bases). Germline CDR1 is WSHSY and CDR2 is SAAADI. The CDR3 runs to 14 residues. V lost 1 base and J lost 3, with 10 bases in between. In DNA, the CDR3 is TGCGCCAGCAGTGAGTGGTCAGGGCACTACGAGCAGTACTTC. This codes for CASSEWSGHYEQYF.

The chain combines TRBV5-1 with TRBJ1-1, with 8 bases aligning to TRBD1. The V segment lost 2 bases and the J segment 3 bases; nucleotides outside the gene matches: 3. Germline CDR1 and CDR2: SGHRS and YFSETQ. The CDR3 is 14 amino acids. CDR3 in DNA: TGCGCCAGCAGCTTACAGGGGGTTGACACTGAAGCTTTCTTT. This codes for CASSLQGVDTEAFF.

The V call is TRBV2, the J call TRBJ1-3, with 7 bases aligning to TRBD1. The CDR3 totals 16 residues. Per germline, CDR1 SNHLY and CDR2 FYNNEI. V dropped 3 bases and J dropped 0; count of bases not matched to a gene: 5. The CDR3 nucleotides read TGTGCCAGCAGTGAGAACAGGGGTATCTCTGGAAACACCATATATTTT. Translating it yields CASSENRGISGNTIYF.

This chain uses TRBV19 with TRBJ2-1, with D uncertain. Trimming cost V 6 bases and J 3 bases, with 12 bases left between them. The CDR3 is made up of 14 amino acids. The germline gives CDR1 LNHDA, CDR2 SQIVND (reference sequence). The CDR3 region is CASRDVQSYNEQFF. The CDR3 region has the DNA TGTGCCAGTAGAGACGTACAGAGCTACAATGAGCAGTTCTTC. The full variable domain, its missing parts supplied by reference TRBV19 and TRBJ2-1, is DGGITQSPKYLFRKEGQNVTLSCEQNLNHDAMYWYRQDPGQGLRLIYYSQIVNDFQKGDIAEGYSVSREKKESFPLTVTSAQKNPTAFYLCASRDVQSYNEQFFGPGTRLTVL.

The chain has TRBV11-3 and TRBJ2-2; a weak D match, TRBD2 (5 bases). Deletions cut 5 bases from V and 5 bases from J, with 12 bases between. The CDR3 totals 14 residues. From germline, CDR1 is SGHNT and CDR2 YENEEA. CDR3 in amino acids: CASSPQAATGELFF. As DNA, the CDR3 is TGTGCCAGCAGCCCCCAAGCGGCTACCGGGGAGCTGTTTTTT.

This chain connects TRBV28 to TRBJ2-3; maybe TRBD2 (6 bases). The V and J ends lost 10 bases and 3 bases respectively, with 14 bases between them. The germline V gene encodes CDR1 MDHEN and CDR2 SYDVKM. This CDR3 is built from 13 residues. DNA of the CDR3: TGTGCCACCACACACCGGGGGACAGATACGCAGTATTTT. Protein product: CATTHRGTDTQYF.

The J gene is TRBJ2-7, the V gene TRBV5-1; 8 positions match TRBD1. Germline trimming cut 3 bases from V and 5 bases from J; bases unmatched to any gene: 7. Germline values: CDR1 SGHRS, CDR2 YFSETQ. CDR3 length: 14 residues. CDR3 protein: CASSWLGQAHEQYF. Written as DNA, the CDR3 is TGCGCCAGCAGCTGGCTGGGACAGGCCCACGAGCAGTACTTC.

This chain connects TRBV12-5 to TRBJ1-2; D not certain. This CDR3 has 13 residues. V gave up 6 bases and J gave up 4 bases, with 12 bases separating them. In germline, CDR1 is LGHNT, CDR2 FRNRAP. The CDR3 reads CASGSPGIYGYTF. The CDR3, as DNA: TGTGCTAGTGGCAGCCCGGGGATCTATGGCTACACCTTC.

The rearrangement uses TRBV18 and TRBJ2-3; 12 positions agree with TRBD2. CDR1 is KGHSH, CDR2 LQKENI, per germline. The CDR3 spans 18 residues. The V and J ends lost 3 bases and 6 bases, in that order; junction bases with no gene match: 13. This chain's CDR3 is CASSPRTSGTLLSDTQYF. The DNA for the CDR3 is TGTGCCAGCTCACCCAGGACTAGCGGGACGTTATTGTCGGATACGCAGTATTTT.

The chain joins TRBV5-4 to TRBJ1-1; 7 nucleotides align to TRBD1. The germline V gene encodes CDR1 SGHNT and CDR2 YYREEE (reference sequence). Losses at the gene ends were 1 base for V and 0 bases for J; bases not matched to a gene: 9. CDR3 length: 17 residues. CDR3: CASSLPPPGQLNTEAFF. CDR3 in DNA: TGTGCCAGCAGCTTGCCCCCGCCGGGACAGTTGAACACTGAAGCTTTCTTT.

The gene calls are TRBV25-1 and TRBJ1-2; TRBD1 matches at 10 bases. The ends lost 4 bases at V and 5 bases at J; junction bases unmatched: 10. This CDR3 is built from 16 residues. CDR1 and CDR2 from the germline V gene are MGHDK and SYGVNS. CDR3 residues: CASSGQWTGGLYGYTF. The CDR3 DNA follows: TGTGCCAGCAGTGGACAATGGACAGGGGGATTATATGGCTACACCTTC.

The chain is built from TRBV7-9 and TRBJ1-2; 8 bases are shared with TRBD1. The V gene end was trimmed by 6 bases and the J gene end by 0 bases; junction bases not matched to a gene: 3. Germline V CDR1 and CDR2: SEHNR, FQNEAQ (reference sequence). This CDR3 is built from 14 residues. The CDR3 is CASRTGGTNYGYTF. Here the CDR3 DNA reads TGTGCCAGCAGAACAGGGGGAACTAACTATGGCTACACCTTC.

CDR3 region: CASSFGQGAGYTF. Here the CDR3 DNA reads TGTGCCAGCAGTTTTGGGCAGGGGGCTGGCTACACCTTC. The chain combines TRBV27 with TRBJ1-2; TRBD1 aligns across 8 bases. Germline-derived CDR1 and CDR2 are MNHEY and SMNVEV (reference sequence). Losses at the gene ends were 3 bases for V and 7 bases for J; bases not matched to a gene: 4. This CDR3 has 13 residues.

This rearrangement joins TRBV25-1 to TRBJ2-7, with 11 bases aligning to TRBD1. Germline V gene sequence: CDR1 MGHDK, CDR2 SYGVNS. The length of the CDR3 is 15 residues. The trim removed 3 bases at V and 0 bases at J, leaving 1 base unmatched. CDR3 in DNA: TGTGCCAGCAGTGAGGACAGGGGGCACTCCTACGAGCAGTACTTC. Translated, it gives CASSEDRGHSYEQYF.

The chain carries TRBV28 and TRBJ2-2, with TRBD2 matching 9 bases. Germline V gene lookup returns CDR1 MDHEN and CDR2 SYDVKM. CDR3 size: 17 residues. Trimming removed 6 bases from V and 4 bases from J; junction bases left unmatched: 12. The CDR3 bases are TGTGCCAGCAGCCTCTGGCGGGAGGGCCCGGGCACCGGGGAGCTGTTTTTT. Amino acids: CASSLWREGPGTGELFF.

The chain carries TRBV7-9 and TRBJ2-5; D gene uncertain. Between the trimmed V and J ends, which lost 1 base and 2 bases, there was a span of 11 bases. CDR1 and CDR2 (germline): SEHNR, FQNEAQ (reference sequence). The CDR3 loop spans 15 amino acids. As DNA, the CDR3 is TGTGCCAGCAGCTTAGGCATACTCGTTCAAGAGACCCAGTACTTC. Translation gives CASSLGILVQETQYF.

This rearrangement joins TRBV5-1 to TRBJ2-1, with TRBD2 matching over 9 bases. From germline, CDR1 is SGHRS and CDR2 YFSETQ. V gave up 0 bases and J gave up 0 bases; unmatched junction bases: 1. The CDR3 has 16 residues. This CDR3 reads CASSLAREGSYNEQFF. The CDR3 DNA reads TGCGCCAGCAGCTTGGCGCGGGAGGGCTCCTACAATGAGCAGTTCTTC.